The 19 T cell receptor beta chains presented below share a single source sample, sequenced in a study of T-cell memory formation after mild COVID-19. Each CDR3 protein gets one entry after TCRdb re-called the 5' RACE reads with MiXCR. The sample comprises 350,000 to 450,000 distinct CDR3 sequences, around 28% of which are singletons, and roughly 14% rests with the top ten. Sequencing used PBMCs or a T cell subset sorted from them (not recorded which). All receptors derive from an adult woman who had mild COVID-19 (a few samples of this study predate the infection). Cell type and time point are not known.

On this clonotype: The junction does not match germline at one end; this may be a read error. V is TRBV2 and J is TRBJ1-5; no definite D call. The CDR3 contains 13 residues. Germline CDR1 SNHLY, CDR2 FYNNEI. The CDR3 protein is CASNEGFYQPQHF. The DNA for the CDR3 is TGTGCCAGCAATGAAGGTTTTTATCAGCCCCAGCATTTT. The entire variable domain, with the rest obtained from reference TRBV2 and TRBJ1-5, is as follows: EPEVTQTPSHQVTQMGQEVILRCVPISNHLYFYWYRQILGQKVEFLVSFYNNEISEKSEIFDDQFSVERPDGSNFTLKIRSTKLEDSAMYFCASNEGFYQPQHFGDGTRLSIL.

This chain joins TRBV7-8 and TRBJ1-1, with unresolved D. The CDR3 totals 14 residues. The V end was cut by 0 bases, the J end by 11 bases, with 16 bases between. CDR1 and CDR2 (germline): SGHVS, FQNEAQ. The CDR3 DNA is TGTGCCAGCAGCTTAGCTGCCCTAGCCGGCGAGGCTTTCTTT. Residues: CASSLAALAGEAFF. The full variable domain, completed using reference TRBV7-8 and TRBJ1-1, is GAGVSQSPRYKVAKRGQDVALRCDPISGHVSLFWYQQALGQGPEFLTYFQNEAQLDKSGLPSDRFFAERPEGSVSTLKIQRTQQEDSAVYLCASSLAALAGEAFFGQGTRLTVV.

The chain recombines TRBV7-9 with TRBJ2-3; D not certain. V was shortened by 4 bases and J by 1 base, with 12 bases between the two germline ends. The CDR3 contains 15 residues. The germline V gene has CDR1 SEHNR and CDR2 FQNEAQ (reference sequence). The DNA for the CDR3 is TGTGCCAGCAGCTCCAGCTATTACGGCACAGATACGCAGTATTTT. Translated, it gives CASSSSYYGTDTQYF.

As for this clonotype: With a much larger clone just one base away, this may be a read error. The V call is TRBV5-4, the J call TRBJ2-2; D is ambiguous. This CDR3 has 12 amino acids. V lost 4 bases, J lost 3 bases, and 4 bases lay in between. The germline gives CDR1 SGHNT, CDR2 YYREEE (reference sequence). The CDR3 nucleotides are TGTGCCAGCAGCGAAGACACCGGGGAGCTGTTTTTT. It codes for CASSEDTGELFF.

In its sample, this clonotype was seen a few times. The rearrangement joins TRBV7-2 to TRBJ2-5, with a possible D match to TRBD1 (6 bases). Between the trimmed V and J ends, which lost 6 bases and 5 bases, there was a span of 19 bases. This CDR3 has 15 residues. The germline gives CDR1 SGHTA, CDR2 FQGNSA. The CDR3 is CASSLPWGRDETQYF. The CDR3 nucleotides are TGTGCCAGCAGTTTGCCCTGGGGGCGTGATGAGACCCAGTACTTC.

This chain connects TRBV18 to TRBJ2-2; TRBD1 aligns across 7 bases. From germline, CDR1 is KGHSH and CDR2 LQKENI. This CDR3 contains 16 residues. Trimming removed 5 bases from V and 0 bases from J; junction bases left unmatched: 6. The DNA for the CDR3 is TGTGCCAGCTCAGCGAATCAGGGGGCGAACACCGGGGAGCTGTTTTTT. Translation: CASSANQGANTGELFF.

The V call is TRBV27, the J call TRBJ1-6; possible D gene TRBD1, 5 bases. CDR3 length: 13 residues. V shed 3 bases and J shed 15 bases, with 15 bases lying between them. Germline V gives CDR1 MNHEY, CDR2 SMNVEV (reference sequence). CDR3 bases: TGTGCCAGCAGTTTTAGGGGCGACAAGTACCTCCACTTT. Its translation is CASSFRGDKYLHF.

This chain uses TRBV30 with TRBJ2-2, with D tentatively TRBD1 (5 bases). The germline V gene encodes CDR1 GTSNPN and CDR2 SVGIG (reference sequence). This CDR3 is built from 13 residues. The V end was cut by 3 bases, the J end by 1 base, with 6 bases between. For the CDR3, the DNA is TGTGCCTGGAGGCAGGGGAACACCGGGGAGCTGTTTTTT. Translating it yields CAWRQGNTGELFF.

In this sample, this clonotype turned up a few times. The CDR3 coding sequence is TGTGCCAGCAGCCCCCGGGACAGGGTAACCTACGAGCAGTACTTC. Encoded protein: CASSPRDRVTYEQYF. The chain links TRBV7-9 to TRBJ2-7, with 9 bases matching TRBD1. Trimming cost V 5 bases and J 2 bases; bases outside gene matches: 7. The CDR3 length is 15 residues. CDR1 and CDR2 (germline): SEHNR, FQNEAQ (reference sequence). Full variable domain (outside the CDR3, taken from reference TRBV7-9 and TRBJ2-7): DTGVSQNPRHKITKRGQNVTFRCDPISEHNRLYWYRQTLGQGPEFLTYFQNEAQLEKSRLLSDRFSAERPKGSFSTLEIQRTEQGDSAMYLCASSPRDRVTYEQYFGPGTRLTVT.

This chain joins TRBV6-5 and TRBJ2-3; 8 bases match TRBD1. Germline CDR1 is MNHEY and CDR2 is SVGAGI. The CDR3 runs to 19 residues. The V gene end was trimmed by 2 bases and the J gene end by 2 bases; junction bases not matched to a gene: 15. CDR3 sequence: CASSYGSAGGSPATDTQYF. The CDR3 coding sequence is TGTGCCAGCAGTTACGGTTCAGCAGGGGGCTCTCCAGCCACAGATACGCAGTATTTT.

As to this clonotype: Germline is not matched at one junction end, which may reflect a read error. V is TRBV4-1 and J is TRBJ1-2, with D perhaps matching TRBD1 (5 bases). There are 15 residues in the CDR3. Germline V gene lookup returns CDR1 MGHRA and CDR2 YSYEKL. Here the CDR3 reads CASSQDIVENRQPGF. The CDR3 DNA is TGCGCCAGCAGCCAAGATATCGTGGAAAATCGACAGCCCGGATTC.

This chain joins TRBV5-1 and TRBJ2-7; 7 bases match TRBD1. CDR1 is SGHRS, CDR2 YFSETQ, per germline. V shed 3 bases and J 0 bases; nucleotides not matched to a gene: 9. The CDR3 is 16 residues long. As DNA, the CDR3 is TGCGCCAGCAGCTATGATTGGACAGGCTCCTCCTACGAGCAGTACTTC. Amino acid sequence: CASSYDWTGSSYEQYF.

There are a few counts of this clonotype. The CDR3 reads CASNDFGGQRGRYEQFF. DNA of the CDR3: TGTGCCAGCAACGACTTCGGGGGCCAAAGAGGCAGGTATGAGCAGTTCTTC. The chain links TRBV7-3 to TRBJ2-1; D assignment may be TRBD1 or TRBD2 (6 bases each). Germline V lookup: CDR1 SGHTA, CDR2 FQGTGA. This CDR3 spans 17 amino acids. Trimming left V 7 bases short and J 8 bases short, with 27 bases between.

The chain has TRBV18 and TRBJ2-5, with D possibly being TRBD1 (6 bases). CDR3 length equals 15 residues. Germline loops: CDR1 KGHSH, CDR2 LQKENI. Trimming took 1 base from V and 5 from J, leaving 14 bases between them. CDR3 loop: CASSPRQGPTETQYF. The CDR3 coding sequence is TGTGCCAGCTCACCACGGCAGGGGCCAACGGAGACCCAGTACTTC.

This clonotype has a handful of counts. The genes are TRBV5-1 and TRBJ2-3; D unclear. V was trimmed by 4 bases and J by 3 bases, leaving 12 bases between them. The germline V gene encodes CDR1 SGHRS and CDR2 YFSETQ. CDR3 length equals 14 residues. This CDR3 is CASSLNMETDTQYF. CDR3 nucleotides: TGCGCCAGCAGCCTGAACATGGAGACAGATACGCAGTATTTT.

The DNA of the CDR3 is TGTGCCAGCAGCTTGGGAATCAGGGGGGGATTCGCTGAAGCTTTCTTT. This codes for CASSLGIRGGFAEAFF. J is TRBJ1-1 and V is TRBV7-8, with 7 bases lining up with TRBD1. J gave up 6 bases and V 3 bases, and 13 bases lay outside the gene matches. There are 16 residues in the CDR3. Looked up from germline, CDR1 is SGHVS and CDR2 is FQNEAQ.

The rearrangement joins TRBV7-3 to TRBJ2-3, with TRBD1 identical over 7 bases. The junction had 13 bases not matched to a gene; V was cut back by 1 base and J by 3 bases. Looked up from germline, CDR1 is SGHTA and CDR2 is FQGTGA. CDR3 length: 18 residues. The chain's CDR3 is CASSLNPGAGGRTDTQYF. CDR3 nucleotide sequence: TGTGCCAGCAGCTTAAATCCCGGGGCAGGGGGTAGGACAGATACGCAGTATTTT.

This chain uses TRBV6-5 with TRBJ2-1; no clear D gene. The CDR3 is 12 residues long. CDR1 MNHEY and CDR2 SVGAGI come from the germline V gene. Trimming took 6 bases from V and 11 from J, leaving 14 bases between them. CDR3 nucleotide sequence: TGTGCCAGCAGCTTCGACTCGGGTCAGCAGTTCTTC. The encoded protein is CASSFDSGQQFF.

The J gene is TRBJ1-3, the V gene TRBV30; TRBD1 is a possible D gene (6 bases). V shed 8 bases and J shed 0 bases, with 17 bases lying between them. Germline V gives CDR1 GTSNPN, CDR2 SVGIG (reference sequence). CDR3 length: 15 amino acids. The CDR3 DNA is TGTGCCGGAACTTTACAGGGACTCTCTGGAAACACCATATATTTT. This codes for CAGTLQGLSGNTIYF.